Below, 11 T cell receptor beta chains from the same sample are listed, as sequenced in a study of T-cell reconstitution after alpha-beta-depleted transplantation in children. The TCRbeta library incorporated unique molecular identifiers. A single record per CDR3 protein comes from TCRdb applying MiXCR to the PCR reads. The sample lists 450,000 to 600,000 distinct CDR3 sequences, approximately 32% occurring once. Sequenced here: PBMCs from the stem cell graft donor, sampled from the stem cell graft. These receptors were collected from a human donor who donated a stem cell graft to a child with aplastic anemia.

The chain links TRBV29-1 to TRBJ2-4; D remains ambiguous. Germline V lookup: CDR1 SQVTM, CDR2 ANQGSEA. The CDR3 spans 14 residues. V lost 2 bases to trimming and J lost 0 bases, with 8 bases between them. CDR3 DNA: TGCAGCGTTGAACCAATCCTAGCCAAAAACATTCAGTACTTC. This codes for CSVEPILAKNIQYF.

The V and J genes are TRBV10-3 and TRBJ2-1; TRBD1 or TRBD2 may be the D gene (5 bases each). Germline CDR1 reads ENHRY; CDR2 reads SYGVKD. This CDR3 comprises 13 residues. Trimming left V 2 bases short and J 6 bases short, with 8 bases between. Here the CDR3 reads CAISERGANEQFF. The CDR3 nucleotides read TGTGCCATCAGTGAGAGAGGGGCCAATGAGCAGTTCTTC.

This clonotype was seen just once. CDR3 protein: CSAPRLGGSTNEKLFF. Here the CDR3 DNA reads TGCAGTGCTCCCCGACTTGGGGGCTCAACTAATGAAAAACTGTTTTTT. The chain joins TRBV20-1 to TRBJ1-4; maybe TRBD1 (6 bases). Trimming removed 5 bases from V and 0 bases from J, with 16 bases in between. This CDR3 contains 16 residues. CDR1 DFQATT and CDR2 SNEGSKA come from the germline V gene (reference sequence).

Remarks on this clonotype: The junction and the germline gene differ at one end; a read error may be behind it. The chain is built from TRBV12-3 or TRBV12-4 and TRBJ2-1; 7 bases align to TRBD2. CDR3 length: 14 amino acids. The CDR3 DNA sequence: TGTGCCAGCAGTTGGAGGGAGGGCCGCAATAAGCAGTTCTTC. It specifies CASSWREGRNKQFF.

The chain recombines TRBV29-1 with TRBJ1-2, with 7 bases aligning to TRBD1. V dropped 5 bases and J dropped 2; count of bases not matched to a gene: 2. There are 12 residues in the CDR3. Per the germline V gene, CDR1 is SQVTM and CDR2 is ANQGSEA. CDR3 sequence (DNA): TGCAGCGTTCCGGACAGGAACTATGGCTACACCTTC. It yields the protein CSVPDRNYGYTF.

This clonotype has more than one count but fewer than ten. The chain uses TRBV20-1 and TRBJ2-1; 10 bases fit TRBD2. The CDR3 runs 17 residues. Germline loops: CDR1 DFQATT, CDR2 SNEGSKA (reference sequence). Unmatched junction bases numbered 7, after V lost 1 base and J lost 1 base. CDR3 in amino acids: CSARAYSGRPSYNEQFF. CDR3 DNA sequence: TGCAGTGCTAGAGCCTATAGCGGGAGGCCTTCCTACAATGAGCAGTTCTTC.

This clonotype occurred many times. This chain connects TRBV12-3 or TRBV12-4 to TRBJ2-2; possibly TRBD1 for D (7 bases). Trimming pared 5 bases from V and 7 bases from J, leaving 17 bases between. There are 15 residues in the CDR3. The chain's CDR3 is CASSPTGRTGGELFF. The CDR3 DNA reads as TGTGCCAGCAGTCCGACAGGGAGGACAGGCGGGGAGCTGTTTTTT.

The chain couples TRBV12-3 or TRBV12-4 to TRBJ2-5; D may match TRBD1 or TRBD2 (5 bases each). This CDR3 is built from 15 residues. V was trimmed by 3 bases and J by 6 bases, leaving 17 bases between them. CDR3 DNA sequence: TGTGCCAGCAGTTTCTCGGGGCCTCAGCACCAGACCCAGTACTTC. This encodes CASSFSGPQHQTQYF.

This clonotype was observed a few times. This chain connects TRBV5-6 to TRBJ2-1; TRBD2 agrees at 8 bases. The germline V gene has CDR1 SGHDT and CDR2 YYEEEE. V dropped 1 base and J dropped 0; count of bases not matched to a gene: 9. The CDR3 contains 18 residues. CDR3 loop: CASSLWREAYSSYNEQFF. The CDR3 region has the DNA TGTGCCAGCAGCTTGTGGCGGGAGGCTTATAGCTCCTACAATGAGCAGTTCTTC.

This clonotype has only a few counts. CDR3 DNA: TGTGCCAGCAGCCAAGATGCGGGTAACACTGAAGCTTTCTTT. Translated, it gives CASSQDAGNTEAFF. The chain carries TRBV14 and TRBJ1-1; no reliable D call. Germline V gives CDR1 SGHDN, CDR2 FVKESK. The ends were cut back, 0 bases at V and 2 bases at J, with 7 bases in the middle. There are 14 residues in the CDR3.

This clonotype was recorded a few times. This chain links TRBV12-3 or TRBV12-4 with TRBJ1-5, with 7 bases that match TRBD1. The CDR3 covers 16 residues. J lost 6 bases, V lost 5 bases, and 13 bases had no gene match. Here the CDR3 DNA reads TGTGCCAGCAGTACATGGTCAGGGGGGCCTTTTCAGCCCCAGCATTTT. It encodes CASSTWSGGPFQPQHF.